Listed below are T cell receptor beta chains from one sample, sequenced in a study of OX40 agonist ivuxolimab in advanced cancers. Profiled with immunoSEQ multiplex PCR; TCRdb holds only in-frame clones, not every one. The sample yields about 76,000 clones, around 86% seen once. Specimen: CD4+ or CD8+ T cells sorted from blood, collected in a trial of the OX40 agonist ivuxolimab. These receptor sequences come from an adult with an advanced solid tumor such as melanoma, head and neck, liver or kidney cancer. Each CDR3 is given with its conserved first and last residue. Each record gives: J gene, D gene, clone size, V gene, CDR3 protein, CDR3 DNA. D genes are given only for firm matches. The listing skips clone size in some rows; elsewhere it reads once, few, many or a size class.

>TRBJ2-7|TRBD1|once|TRBV30
CAWSGQGASYEQYF
TGTGCCTGGAGTGGACAGGGGGCTTCCTACGAGCAGTACTTC
>TRBJ1-5|TRBD1|-|TRBV6-5
CASNRGPGQPQHF
TGTGCCAGTAACAGGGGGCCGGGTCAGCCCCAGCATTTT
>TRBJ2-7|TRBD1|-|TRBV27
CASSGWTGSTYEQYF
TGTGCCAGCAGTGGTTGGACAGGTTCTACCTACGAGCAGTACTTC
>TRBJ1-1|TRBD1|-|TRBV6-5
CASNNGADRVEAFF
TGTGCCAGCAACAACGGGGCCGACAGGGTTGAAGCTTTCTTT
>TRBJ2-3|-|-|TRBV14
CASSQDATGPDTQYF
TGTGCCAGCAGCCAAGATGCGACAGGACCAGATACGCAGTATTTT
>TRBJ2-7|-|-|TRBV7-6
CASSPPDGEQYF
TGTGCCAGCAGCCCCCCCGATGGCGAGCAGTACTTC
>TRBJ1-2|-|once|TRBV12-5
CASALGQGSRGYTF
TGTGCTAGTGCCTTAGGTCAGGGGTCCCGTGGCTACACCTTC
>TRBJ2-5|-|-|TRBV7-3
CASSLAGGGSQETQYF
TGTGCCAGCAGCCTAGCCGGGGGCGGGTCACAAGAGACCCAGTACTTC
>TRBJ2-7|TRBD1|once|TRBV6-5
CASTVTGTGSYEQYF
TGTGCCAGCACCGTTACCGGGACAGGGTCCTACGAGCAGTACTTC
>TRBJ2-5|-|-|TRBV7-6
CASSLGPETQYF
TGTGCCAGCAGCTTAGGTCCGGAGACCCAGTACTTC
>TRBJ2-7|TRBD1|-|TRBV7-2
CASSSPRGQSFYEQYF
TGTGCCAGCAGCTCGCCCAGGGGACAGTCGTTTTACGAGCAGTACTTC
>TRBJ1-4|-|-|TRBV10-1
CASSESDRVSATNEKLFF
TGCGCCAGCAGTGAGTCGGACAGAGTCTCTGCAACTAATGAAAAACTGTTTTTT
>TRBJ2-1|-|-|TRBV30
CAWRSDSRNEQFF
TGTGCCTGGAGATCTGACTCTCGGAATGAGCAGTTCTTC
>TRBJ1-2|-|once|TRBV19
CASSSKVQGYGYTF
TGTGCCAGTAGTAGCAAAGTCCAGGGCTATGGCTACACCTTC
>TRBJ2-5|TRBD2|-|TRBV12-5
CASGLGLGKETQYF
TGTGCTAGTGGTCTTGGACTAGGAAAAGAGACCCAGTACTTC
>TRBJ2-1|-|-|TRBV9
CASSIRWGKGYNEQFF
TGTGCCAGCAGCATAAGGTGGGGTAAGGGATACAATGAGCAGTTCTTC
>TRBJ1-1|-|-|TRBV2
CASSEGGSEAFF
TGTGCCAGCAGTGAAGGAGGGTCTGAAGCTTTCTTT
>TRBJ2-7|-|-|TRBV7-9
CASSLARTGYEQYF
TGTGCCAGCAGCTTAGCGAGAACAGGGTACGAGCAGTACTTC
>TRBJ1-2|-|-|TRBV5-1
CASSEQANYGYTF
TGCGCCAGCAGTGAGCAGGCAAACTATGGCTACACCTTC
>TRBJ2-6|-|few|TRBV19
CASSSQVGAGANVLTF
TGTGCCAGTAGTAGCCAGGTGGGGGCCGGGGCCAACGTCCTGACTTTC
>TRBJ2-7|-|-|TRBV18
CASSPPYQGGFYEQYF
TGTGCCAGCTCACCACCGTACCAGGGAGGTTTCTACGAGCAGTACTTC
>TRBJ1-5|-|-|TRBV6-5
CASSYWGPFNQPQHF
TGTGCCAGCAGTTACTGGGGCCCCTTCAATCAGCCCCAGCATTTT
>TRBJ2-2|-|-|TRBV7-9
CASSLVGQITGELFF
TGTGCCAGCAGCTTAGTAGGGCAGATAACCGGGGAGCTGTTTTTT
>TRBJ1-6|-|-|TRBV5-4
CASSQDPQSSYNSPLHF
TGTGCCAGCAGCCAAGATCCCCAGAGCTCCTATAATTCACCCCTCCACTTT
>TRBJ2-3|TRBD2|-|TRBV18
CASSPGLAGGPADTQYF
TGTGCCAGCTCGCCCGGACTAGCGGGGGGGCCCGCAGATACGCAGTATTTT
>TRBJ2-5|-|-|TRBV5-4
CASRQKAGETQYF
TGTGCCAGCAGGCAGAAGGCGGGGGAGACCCAGTACTTC
>TRBJ1-2|-|-|TRBV4-3
CASSQKVASQSNYGYTF
TGCGCCAGCAGCCAGAAGGTCGCGAGCCAGTCAAACTATGGCTACACCTTC
>TRBJ1-5|-|-|TRBV13
CASSRDRDQPQHF
TGTGCCAGCAGCCGAGACCGAGATCAGCCCCAGCATTTT
>TRBJ1-5|TRBD1|once|TRBV6-1
CASSEQQGGQPQHF
TGTGCCAGCAGTGAACAACAGGGGGGTCAGCCCCAGCATTTT
>TRBJ1-5|TRBD1|-|TRBV7-3
CASSSRRDRLFGSPQHF
TGTGCCAGCAGCTCCCGACGGGACAGGCTATTTGGATCGCCCCAGCATTTT
>TRBJ1-5|-|few|TRBV7-6
CASSLSGTADQPQHF
TGTGCCAGCAGCTTATCTGGAACAGCTGATCAGCCCCAGCATTTT
>TRBJ2-5|-|-|TRBV11-3
CASSTRTALQETQYF
TGTGCCAGCAGCACCCGGACAGCCCTACAAGAGACCCAGTACTTC
>TRBJ1-1|-|-|TRBV7-8
CASSLEGAYTEAFF
TGTGCCAGCAGCTTAGAAGGGGCTTACACTGAAGCTTTCTTT
>TRBJ1-1|TRBD1|once|TRBV30
CAWSPGQENTEAFF
TGTGCCTGGAGTCCGGGACAGGAAAACACTGAAGCTTTCTTT
>TRBJ1-6|TRBD1|-|TRBV11-3
CASSRRDRNSPLHF
TGTGCCAGCAGCAGACGGGACAGAAATTCACCCCTCCACTTT
>TRBJ2-7|-|-|TRBV7-9
CASSPSTGTISYEQYF
TGTGCCAGCAGCCCGAGCACCGGGACAATCTCCTACGAGCAGTACTTC
>TRBJ2-5|TRBD1|-|TRBV29-1
CSVPLGGGETQYF
TGCAGCGTTCCCCTAGGGGGCGGTGAGACCCAGTACTTC
>TRBJ2-3|-|-|TRBV27
CASSPEGGSDTQYF
TGTGCCAGCAGTCCCGAGGGGGGGTCAGATACGCAGTATTTT
>TRBJ2-2|-|once|TRBV7-3
CASSSGATGELFF
TGTGCCAGCAGTTCAGGGGCGACCGGGGAGCTGTTTTTT
>TRBJ1-6|-|few|TRBV30
CAWRGRDSPLHF
TGTGCCTGGCGGGGTCGGGATTCACCCCTCCACTTT
>TRBJ1-3|TRBD1|-|TRBV11-3
CASGTGGSGNTIYF
TGTGCCAGCGGGACAGGGGGCTCTGGAAACACCATATATTTT
>TRBJ1-1|-|-|TRBV10-1
CASTLGGGRLNTEAFF
TGCGCCAGCACCCTCGGGGGGGGGAGGTTGAACACTGAAGCTTTCTTT
>TRBJ1-1|-|-|TRBV18
CASSPPTGKNTEAFF
TGTGCCAGCTCACCACCGACGGGGAAGAACACTGAAGCTTTCTTT
>TRBJ1-6|-|once|TRBV25-1
CASSDATQDPYNSPLHF
TGTGCCAGCAGTGATGCAACGCAAGACCCCTATAATTCACCCCTCCACTTT
>TRBJ1-2|TRBD1|-|TRBV4-3
CASSQDRAANRVGGRGYTF
TGCGCCAGCAGCCAAGATAGGGCGGCTAACAGGGTAGGGGGCCGAGGCTACACCTTC
>TRBJ1-2|-|-|TRBV19
CASSTLGNLNYGYTF
TGTGCCAGTAGTACCCTCGGGAACCTTAACTATGGCTACACCTTC
>TRBJ1-2|-|few|TRBV19
CASSITGIRGGYTF
TGTGCCAGTAGTATAACAGGGATCAGAGGAGGCTACACCTTC